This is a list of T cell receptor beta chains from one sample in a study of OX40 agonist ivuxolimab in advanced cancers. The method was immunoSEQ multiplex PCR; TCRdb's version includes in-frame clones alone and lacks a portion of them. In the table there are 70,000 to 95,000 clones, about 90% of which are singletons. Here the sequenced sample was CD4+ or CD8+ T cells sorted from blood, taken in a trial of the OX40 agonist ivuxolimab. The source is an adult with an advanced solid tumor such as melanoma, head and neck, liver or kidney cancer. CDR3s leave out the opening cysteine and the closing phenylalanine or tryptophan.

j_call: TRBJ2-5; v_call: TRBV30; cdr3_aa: AWSEGAGGGETQY
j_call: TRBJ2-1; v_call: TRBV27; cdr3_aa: ASSWYNEQF
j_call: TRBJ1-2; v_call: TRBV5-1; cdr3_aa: ASSGGGPNYGYT
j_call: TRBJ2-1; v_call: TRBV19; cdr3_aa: ASSIEGNEQF
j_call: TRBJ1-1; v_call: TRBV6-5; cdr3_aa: ASSQLQGSEAF
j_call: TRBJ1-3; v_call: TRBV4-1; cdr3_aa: ASSQDVQGPFTGNTIY
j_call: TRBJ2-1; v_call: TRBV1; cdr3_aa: TSSQDWPRECTYNEQF
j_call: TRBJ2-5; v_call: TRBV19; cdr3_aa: ASSVGVQETQY
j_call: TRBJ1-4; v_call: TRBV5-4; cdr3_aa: ASSLAGTNEKLF
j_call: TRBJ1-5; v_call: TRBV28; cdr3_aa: ASSLDGHQPQH
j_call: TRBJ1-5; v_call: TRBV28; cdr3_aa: ASRTSGGRGQPQH
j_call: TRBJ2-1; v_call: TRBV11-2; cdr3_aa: ASSPLRGVSYNEQF
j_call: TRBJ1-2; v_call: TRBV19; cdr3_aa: ASSSDYGYT
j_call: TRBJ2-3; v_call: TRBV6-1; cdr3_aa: ASNPLTSRDTQY
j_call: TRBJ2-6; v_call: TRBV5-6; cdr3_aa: ASSQPPGTTRSGANVLT
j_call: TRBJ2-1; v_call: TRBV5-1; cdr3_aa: ASSLGQRVSYNEQF
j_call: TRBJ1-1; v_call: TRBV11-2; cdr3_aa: ASSMENRGPVEAF
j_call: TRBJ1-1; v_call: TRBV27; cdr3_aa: ASSPDTGANTEAF
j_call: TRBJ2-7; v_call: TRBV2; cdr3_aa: ASAGLAGVEQY
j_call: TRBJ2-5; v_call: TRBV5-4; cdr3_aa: ASSLERGWQETQY
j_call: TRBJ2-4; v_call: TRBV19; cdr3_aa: ASTPEGANIQY
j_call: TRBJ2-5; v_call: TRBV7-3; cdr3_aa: ASSQDRAETQY
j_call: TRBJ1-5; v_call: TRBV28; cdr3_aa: ASSLSGQRVNQPQH
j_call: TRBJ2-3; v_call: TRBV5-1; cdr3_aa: ASSLDSGRKTDTQY
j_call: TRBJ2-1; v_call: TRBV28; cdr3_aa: ASTLTGGVYNEQF
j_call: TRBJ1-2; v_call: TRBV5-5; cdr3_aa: ASSPWGDHRRGYT
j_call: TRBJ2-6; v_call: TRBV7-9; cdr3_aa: ASGKGDSGANVLT
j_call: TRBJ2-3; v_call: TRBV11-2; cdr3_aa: ASSLRVAGLAKY
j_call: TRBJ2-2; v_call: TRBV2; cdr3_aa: ASSEQGANTGELF
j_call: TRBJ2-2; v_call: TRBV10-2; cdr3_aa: ATHSGQNTGELF
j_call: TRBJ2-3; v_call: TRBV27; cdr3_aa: ASSRGSGLATDTQY
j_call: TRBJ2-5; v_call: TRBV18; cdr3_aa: ASSLDRVPGQETQY
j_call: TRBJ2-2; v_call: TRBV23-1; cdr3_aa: ASSQPYPDRAHDTGELF
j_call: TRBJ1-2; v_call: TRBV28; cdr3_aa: ASRPTQHYGYT
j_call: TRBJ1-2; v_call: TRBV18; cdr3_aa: ASSPLEGLDGYT
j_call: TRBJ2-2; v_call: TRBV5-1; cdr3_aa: ASSLAEQGNTGELF
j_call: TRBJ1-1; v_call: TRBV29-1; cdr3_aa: SVEEVWARDTEAF
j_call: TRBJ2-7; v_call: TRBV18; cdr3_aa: ASSSPGTSAGREQY
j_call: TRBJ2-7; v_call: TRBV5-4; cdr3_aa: AASGAPGTSSYEQY
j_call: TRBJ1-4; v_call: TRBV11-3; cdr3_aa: ASSPTGGTTNEKLF
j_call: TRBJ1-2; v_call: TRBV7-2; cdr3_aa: ASSPGGGGYT
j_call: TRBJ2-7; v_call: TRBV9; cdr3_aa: ASSAATGSHEQY
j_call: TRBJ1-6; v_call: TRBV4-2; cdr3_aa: ASSQDPETGGRSPLH
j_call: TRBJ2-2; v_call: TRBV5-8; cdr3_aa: ASGDPSGTGELF
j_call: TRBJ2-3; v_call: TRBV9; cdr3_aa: ASSATKGVGDTQY
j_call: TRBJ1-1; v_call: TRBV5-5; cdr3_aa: ASSPLWTQGVHTEAF
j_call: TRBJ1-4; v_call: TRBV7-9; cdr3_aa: ASSFGALDPTNEKLF
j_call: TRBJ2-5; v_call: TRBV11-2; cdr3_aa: ASSRQGGETQY
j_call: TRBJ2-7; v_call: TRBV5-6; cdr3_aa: ASSTDLAPYEQY
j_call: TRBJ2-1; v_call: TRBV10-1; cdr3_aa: ASSGGGIYNEQF
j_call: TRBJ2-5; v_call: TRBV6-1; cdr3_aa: ASRGWTGGKETQY
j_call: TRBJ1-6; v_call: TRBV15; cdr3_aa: ATSRDSSYNSPLH
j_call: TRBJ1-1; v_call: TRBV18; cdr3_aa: ATGQGLQGTEAF
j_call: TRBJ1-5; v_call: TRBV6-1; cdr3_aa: ASSPGLSSNQPQH
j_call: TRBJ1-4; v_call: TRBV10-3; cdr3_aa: AISDTRDSQEKLF
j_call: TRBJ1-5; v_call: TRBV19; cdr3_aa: ASSGAPLVGQPQH
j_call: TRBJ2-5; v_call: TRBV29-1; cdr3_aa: SVGQMKETQY
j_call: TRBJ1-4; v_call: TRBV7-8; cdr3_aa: ASSLRPPDRVGGGEKLF
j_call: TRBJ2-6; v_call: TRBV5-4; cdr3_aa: ASSLGGSGANVLT
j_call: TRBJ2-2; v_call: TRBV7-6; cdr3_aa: ASSLALSPPSGELF